This T cell receptor (beta chain) was identified during a study of shared clonotypes between healthy human individuals. Naive CD8 cells, CD45RO-negative and positively selected for CCR7, excluded terminally differentiated effector memory CD45RA+ cells. This clone came up once. The antigen remains unidentified. Study-level findings and limits: What rarefaction showed was incomplete sorted-subset sequencing despite large depth.

The assay used deep level. Every immunoSEQ plate was one replicate of a subset's evenly spread DNA. TCRdb keeps only in-frame clones here, not all; method: immunoSEQ multiplex PCR. Of hundreds of thousands of clones detected, approximately 96% appear once; the ten largest clones hold 0.11%. Sequenced sample: naive CD8+ T cells sorted from blood. This clonotype originated in a woman aged 25 to 39 in good health.

DNA of the CDR3: TGTGCCAGCAGTTTATCGCCCGGTGCAGACTCCTACGAGCAGTACTTC. This gives the protein CASSLSPGADSYEQYF. This chain links TRBV27 with TRBJ2-7; unclear D gene. Germline lookup yields CDR1 MNHEY and CDR2 SMNVEV (reference sequence). CDR3 length: 16 residues. The V end was cut by 0 bases, the J end by 0 bases, with 12 bases between.